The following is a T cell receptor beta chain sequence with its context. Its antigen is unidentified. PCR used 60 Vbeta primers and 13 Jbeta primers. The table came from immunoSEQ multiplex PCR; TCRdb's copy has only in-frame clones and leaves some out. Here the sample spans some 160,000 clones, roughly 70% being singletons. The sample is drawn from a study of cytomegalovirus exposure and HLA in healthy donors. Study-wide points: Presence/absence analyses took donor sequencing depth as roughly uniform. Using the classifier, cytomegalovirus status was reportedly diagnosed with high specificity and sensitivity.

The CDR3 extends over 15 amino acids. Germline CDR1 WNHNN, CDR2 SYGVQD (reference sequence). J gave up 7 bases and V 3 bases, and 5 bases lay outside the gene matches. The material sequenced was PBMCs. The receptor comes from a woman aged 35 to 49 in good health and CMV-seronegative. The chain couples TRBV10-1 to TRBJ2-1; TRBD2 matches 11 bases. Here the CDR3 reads CASSDLSSGRNEQFF. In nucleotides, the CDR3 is TGCGCCAGCAGTGATTTGTCTAGCGGGAGGAATGAGCAGTTCTTC.